The 23 T cell receptor beta chains below all came from one sample that was sequenced in a study of blood T cell repertoires in COVID-19. The method was immunoSEQ multiplex PCR; TCRdb's version includes in-frame clones alone and lacks a portion of them. This sample has 60,000 to 90,000 clones; 65% to 90% occur once, and the top ten carry over 15%. Sequencing input: peripheral blood. The receptors were sampled from a human donor in a cohort sampled during active COVID-19.

This clone was observed a handful of times. The chain joins TRBV18 to TRBJ1-1; D not certain. CDR1 and CDR2 (germline): KGHSH, LQKENI. The V and J ends lost 4 bases and 0 bases respectively, with 6 bases between them. This CDR3 spans 13 amino acids. The CDR3 DNA sequence: TGTGCCAGCTCACTTCCGGTGAACACTGAAGCTTTCTTT. Translation: CASSLPVNTEAFF.

This clone was seen a handful of times. This chain connects TRBV27 to TRBJ2-1; 11 bases line up with TRBD1. CDR1 and CDR2 from the germline V gene are MNHEY and SMNVEV (reference sequence). V was clipped by 6 bases and J by 7 bases; unmatched bases: 8. The CDR3 is 15 amino acids. The CDR3 region has the DNA TGTGCCAGCAGACAACCGGGACAGGGGGGGAATGAGCAGTTCTTC. Translated: CASRQPGQGGNEQFF.

The CDR3 reads CASSFQGPLNTEAFF. The CDR3 bases are TGTGCCAGCAGCTTTCAGGGGCCTTTGAACACTGAAGCTTTCTTT. The chain recombines TRBV7-8 with TRBJ1-1; weak D call: TRBD1 (6 bases). Trimming left V 3 bases short and J 0 bases short, with 11 bases between. This CDR3 region has 15 residues. The germline CDR1 and CDR2 sequences are SGHVS and FQNEAQ.

The rearrangement uses TRBV28 and TRBJ2-2, with no clear D. V was clipped by 6 bases and J by 4 bases, with 6 bases between them. Germline V gives CDR1 MDHEN, CDR2 SYDVKM. The CDR3 is 12 residues long. In DNA form, the CDR3 reads TGTGCCAGCAGCCTATCCACCGGGGAGCTGTTTTTT. The encoded protein is CASSLSTGELFF. The variable domain in full, completed from reference TRBV28 and TRBJ2-2, reads DVKVTQSSRYLVKRTGEKVFLECVQDMDHENMFWYRQDPGLGLRLIYFSYDVKMKEKGDIPEGYSVSREKKERFSLILESASTNQTSMYLCASSLSTGELFFGEGSRLTVL.

This clone is a singleton in its sample. The gene calls are TRBV7-9 and TRBJ2-1, with TRBD1 identical over 8 bases. Germline assignment: CDR1 SEHNR and CDR2 FQNEAQ (reference sequence). The V and J ends lost 5 bases and 11 bases, in that order; junction bases with no gene match: 2. The CDR3 is 11 residues long. CDR3 region: CASSRQGKQFF. CDR3 coding DNA: TGTGCCAGCAGCCGACAGGGGAAGCAGTTCTTC.

The J gene is TRBJ1-4, the V gene TRBV10-3, with 7 bases matching TRBD1. Trimming cost V 7 bases and J 1 base; bases outside gene matches: 3. The CDR3 contains 14 residues. Germline CDR1 ENHRY, CDR2 SYGVKD. The CDR3 sequence is CAIKRDRTNEKLFF. CDR3 DNA: TGTGCCATCAAAAGGGACAGAACTAATGAAAAACTGTTTTTT.

The chain employs TRBV6-5 and TRBJ1-4; D not certain. Germline V lookup: CDR1 MNHEY, CDR2 SVGAGI. The V and J ends lost 0 bases and 7 bases respectively, with 15 bases between them. The CDR3 has 16 amino acids. The CDR3 region is CASSYSSTGIGEKLFF. In nucleotides, the CDR3 is TGTGCCAGCAGTTACTCTTCGACTGGAATTGGTGAAAAACTGTTTTTT.

The J gene is TRBJ2-1, the V gene TRBV9; tentatively, D is TRBD1 (6 bases). The germline gives CDR1 SGDLS, CDR2 YYNGEE. The V gene lost 0 bases and the J gene lost 8 bases, with 15 bases spanning the gap. The CDR3 has 15 residues. The CDR3 is CASSVAGHRTDEQFF. CDR3 DNA sequence: TGTGCCAGCAGCGTAGCGGGACACCGTACCGATGAGCAGTTCTTC.

The chain couples TRBV4-2 to TRBJ1-6; no clear D. The germline gives CDR1 LGHNA, CDR2 YNFKEQ. CDR3 length: 16 amino acids. V shed 1 base and J shed 5 bases, with 12 bases lying between them. The CDR3 loop is CASSQGGRGHNSPLHF. CDR3 bases: TGTGCCAGCAGCCAAGGAGGCAGAGGGCATAATTCACCCCTCCACTTT.

The chain joins TRBV18 to TRBJ1-1; 9 bases are a match to TRBD1. This CDR3 has 15 residues. V lost 3 bases to trimming and J lost 2 bases; unmatched junction nucleotides: 4. In germline, CDR1 is KGHSH, CDR2 LQKENI. CDR3 residues: CASSPTQGANTEAFF. The DNA for the CDR3 is TGTGCCAGCTCACCTACACAGGGGGCCAACACTGAAGCTTTCTTT.

The V and J genes are TRBV5-5 and TRBJ1-2, with TRBD1 matching 7 bases. J gave up 5 bases and V 3 bases, and 10 bases lay outside the gene matches. Germline CDR1 is SGHKS and CDR2 is YYEKEE (reference sequence). This CDR3 has 15 residues. The CDR3 DNA sequence: TGTGCCAGCAGCTATGGACAGGCGGGGGGATATGGCTACACCTTC. This sequence encodes CASSYGQAGGYGYTF. Full variable domain (remainder filled in from reference TRBV5-5 and TRBJ1-2): DAGVTQSPTHLIKTRGQQVTLRCSPISGHKSVSWYQQVLGQGPQFIFQYYEKEERGRGNFPDRFSARQFPNYSSELNVNALLLGDSALYLCASSYGQAGGYGYTFGSGTRLTVV.

This clone has just one count. V usage is TRBV5-1 and J usage is TRBJ1-2; D uncertain. This CDR3 is built from 12 residues. Trimming took 3 bases from V and 6 from J, leaving 9 bases between them. Germline values: CDR1 SGHRS, CDR2 YFSETQ. The CDR3 reads CASSSTIDGYTF. In nucleotides, the CDR3 is TGCGCCAGCAGCTCCACTATTGATGGCTACACCTTC.

The rearrangement uses TRBV27 and TRBJ2-1; TRBD1 might be the D (6 bases). Trimming shortened V by 1 base and J by 2 bases, and 15 bases separated the two germline ends. This CDR3 has 17 amino acids. Germline V CDR1 and CDR2: MNHEY, SMNVEV (reference sequence). The CDR3 here is CASSLLGGTGPYNEQFF. CDR3 DNA: TGTGCCAGCAGTTTATTAGGGGGAACCGGCCCCTACAATGAGCAGTTCTTC.

The genes are TRBV7-9 and TRBJ1-5; D unresolved. The CDR3 spans 14 residues. V shed 5 bases and J shed 1 base, with 9 bases lying between them. Per germline, CDR1 SEHNR and CDR2 FQNEAQ (reference sequence). CDR3 sequence: CASSGDKSNQPQHF. DNA of the CDR3: TGTGCCAGCAGCGGAGATAAAAGCAATCAGCCCCAGCATTTT.

V gene TRBV27 combines with J gene TRBJ2-1; 10 bases agree with TRBD1. This CDR3 contains 16 residues. Germline loops: CDR1 MNHEY, CDR2 SMNVEV (reference sequence). The junction had 0 bases not matched to a gene; V was cut back by 0 bases and J by 1 base. As DNA, the CDR3 is TGTGCCAGCAGTTTATCGGGACAGGGGTCCTACAATGAGCAGTTCTTC. Translated, it gives CASSLSGQGSYNEQFF.

The V and J genes are TRBV5-1 and TRBJ2-5, with 8 bases aligning to TRBD1. The CDR3 runs to 13 residues. The germline V gene encodes CDR1 SGHRS and CDR2 YFSETQ. Losses at the gene ends were 4 bases for V and 5 bases for J; bases not matched to a gene: 4. This CDR3 reads CASSGQGGETQYF. In nucleotides, the CDR3 is TGCGCCAGCAGCGGACAGGGTGGGGAGACCCAGTACTTC.

The V gene is TRBV27, the J gene TRBJ1-2; TRBD1 matches 8 bases. Germline CDR1 MNHEY, CDR2 SMNVEV (reference sequence). Trimming cost V 6 bases and J 7 bases; bases outside gene matches: 7. This CDR3 is 13 amino acids long. CDR3 residues: CASSQGATGGYTF. The DNA for the CDR3 is TGTGCCAGCAGCCAGGGGGCGACGGGTGGCTACACCTTC.

The rearrangement links TRBV2 to TRBJ2-7, with TRBD2 matching over 7 bases. V lost 11 bases and J lost 0; bases outside the gene matches: 4. This CDR3 is built from 12 residues. Germline V lookup: CDR1 SNHLY, CDR2 FYNNEI. The CDR3 bases are TGTGCCGTTGGGGGGGGCTCCTACGAGCAGTACTTC. It yields the protein CAVGGGSYEQYF.

The chain couples TRBV6-2 or TRBV6-3 to TRBJ1-1; D is unclear. Per the germline V gene, CDR1 is MNHEY and CDR2 is SVGEGT. The CDR3 runs to 13 residues. Trimming left V 3 bases short and J 4 bases short, with 9 bases between. CDR3 DNA sequence: TGTGCCAGCAGTTATCAGAGGCCCACTGAAGCTTTCTTT. This codes for CASSYQRPTEAFF.

This clone was detected a few times. The J gene is TRBJ2-1, the V gene TRBV4-2; 9 bases are a match to TRBD2. In germline, CDR1 is LGHNA, CDR2 YNFKEQ. V lost 3 bases, J lost 8 bases, and 11 bases stayed unmatched. The CDR3 contains 16 residues. CDR3 protein: CASSQDRGGRGYEQFF. The CDR3 DNA reads as TGTGCCAGCAGCCAGGACCGTGGCGGGAGGGGCTATGAGCAGTTCTTC.

This clone has more than one count but fewer than ten. The gene calls are TRBV11-2 and TRBJ2-7, with 9 bases that match TRBD1. Germline values: CDR1 SGHAT, CDR2 FQNNGV. This CDR3 is 15 amino acids long. V shed 5 bases, J shed 3 bases, and the junction held 8 bases outside the gene matches. CDR3 coding DNA: TGTGCCAGCAGCAGACCCGGGACAGGGTACTACGAGCAGTACTTC. Residues: CASSRPGTGYYEQYF.

As DNA, the CDR3 is TGTGCCAGCAGCTTTACCCAGGGGGCCACTGAAGCTTTCTTT. Amino acid sequence: CASSFTQGATEAFF. The chain joins TRBV28 to TRBJ1-1, with 8 bases matching TRBD1. The V gene's germline CDR1 is MDHEN and CDR2 SYDVKM. The CDR3 extends over 14 amino acids. Trimming cost V 6 bases and J 4 bases; bases outside gene matches: 7.

The CDR3 here is CASSVRQGDNEQFF. In DNA, the CDR3 is TGTGCCAGCAGCGTACGGCAGGGTGACAATGAGCAGTTCTTC. This chain joins TRBV2 and TRBJ2-1, with D tentatively TRBD1 (5 bases). The CDR3 covers 14 residues. Germline lookup yields CDR1 SNHLY and CDR2 FYNNEI. Trimming stripped 6 bases from V and 5 bases from J, with 14 bases between.